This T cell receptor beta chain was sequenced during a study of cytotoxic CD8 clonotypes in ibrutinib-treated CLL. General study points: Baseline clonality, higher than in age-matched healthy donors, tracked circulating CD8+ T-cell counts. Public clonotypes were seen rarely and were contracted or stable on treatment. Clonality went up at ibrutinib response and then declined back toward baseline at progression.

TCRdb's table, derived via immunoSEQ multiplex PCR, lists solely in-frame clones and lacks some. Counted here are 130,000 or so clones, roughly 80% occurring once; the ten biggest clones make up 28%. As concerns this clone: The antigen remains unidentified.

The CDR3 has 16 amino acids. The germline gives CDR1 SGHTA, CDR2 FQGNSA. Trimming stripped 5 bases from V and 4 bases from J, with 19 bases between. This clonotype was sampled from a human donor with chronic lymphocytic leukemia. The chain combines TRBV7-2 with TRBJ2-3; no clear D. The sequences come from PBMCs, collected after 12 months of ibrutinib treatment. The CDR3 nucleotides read TGTGCCAGCAGCCGCCTCCGGGTCCAAGAGGCAGATACGCAGTATTTT. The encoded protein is CASSRLRVQEADTQYF. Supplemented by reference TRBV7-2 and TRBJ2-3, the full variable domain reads GAGVSQSPSNKVTEKGKDVELRCDPISGHTALYWYRQSLGQGLEFLIYFQGNSAPDKSGLPSDRFSAERTGGSVSTLTIQRTQQEDSAVYLCASSRLRVQEADTQYFGPGTRLTVL.